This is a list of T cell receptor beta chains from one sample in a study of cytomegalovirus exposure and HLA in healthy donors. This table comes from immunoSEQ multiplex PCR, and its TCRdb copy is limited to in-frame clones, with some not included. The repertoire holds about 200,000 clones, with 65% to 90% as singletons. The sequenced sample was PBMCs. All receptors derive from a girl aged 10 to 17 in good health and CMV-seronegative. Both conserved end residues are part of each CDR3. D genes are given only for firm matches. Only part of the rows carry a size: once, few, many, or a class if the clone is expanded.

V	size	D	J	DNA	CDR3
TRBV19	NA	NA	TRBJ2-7	TGTGCCAGTAGCGAAACCAGTGGGAGTCACTACGAGCAGTACTTC	CASSETSGSHYEQYF
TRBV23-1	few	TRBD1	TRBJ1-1	TGCGCCAGCAGTCAATCGAGGACAGGGAGAGCTGGGACTGAAGCTTTCTTT	CASSQSRTGRAGTEAFF
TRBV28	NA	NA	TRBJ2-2	TGTGCCAGCAGTTTGCCCCCTGGTGGGCGCACCGGGGAGCTGTTTTTT	CASSLPPGGRTGELFF
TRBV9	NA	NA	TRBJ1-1	TGTGCCAGCAGCACAACACAGGGTTTGAACACTGAAGCTTTCTTT	CASSTTQGLNTEAFF
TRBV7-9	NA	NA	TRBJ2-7	TGTGCCAGCAGCGGCCCTGGAGGGGGCTACGAGCAGTACTTC	CASSGPGGGYEQYF
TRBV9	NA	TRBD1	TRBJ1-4	TGTGCCAGCAGCGTGGACGGACAGGGAGGTGAAAAACTGTTTTTT	CASSVDGQGGEKLFF
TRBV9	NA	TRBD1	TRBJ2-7	TGTGCCAGCAGCCCCCGGACAGGGAAAAGCGAGCAGTACTTC	CASSPRTGKSEQYF
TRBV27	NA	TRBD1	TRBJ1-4	TGTGCCAGCAGTTGGGATGCACAGGGGGCGCGCACTAATGAAAAACTGTTTTTT	CASSWDAQGARTNEKLFF
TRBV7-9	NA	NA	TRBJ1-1	TGTGCCAGCAGCTTAGATAAGGCGGGCGCTGAAGCTCTCTTT	CASSLDKAGAEALF
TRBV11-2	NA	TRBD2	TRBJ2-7	TGTGCCAGCAGCCCGAACCGAACCCGGACTAGCGGGGACTACGAGCAGTACTTC	CASSPNRTRTSGDYEQYF
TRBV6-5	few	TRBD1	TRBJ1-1	TGTGCCAGCAGGGACAGGGATTGGTACACTGAAGCTTTCTTT	CASRDRDWYTEAFF
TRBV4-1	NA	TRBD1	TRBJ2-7	TGCGCCAGCAGCCGGGCCGGCATTACAGGGGAATCAGCCTACGAGCAGTACTTC	CASSRAGITGESAYEQYF
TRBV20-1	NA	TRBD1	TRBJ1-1	TGCGGACTACAGGGGGACACTGAAGCTTTCTTT	CGLQGDTEAFF
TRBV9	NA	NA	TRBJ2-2	TGTGCCAGCAGCGTAGGCGGAGGGGGGGCCGGGGAGCTGTTTTTT	CASSVGGGGAGELFF
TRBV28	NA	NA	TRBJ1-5	TGTGCCAGCAGTTTATTATCAAGGAGAGATAGCAATCAGCCCCAGCATTTT	CASSLLSRRDSNQPQHF
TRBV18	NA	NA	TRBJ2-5	TGTGCCAGCTCACGAGTCCTCCAGGGTACCGAGACCCAGTACTTC	CASSRVLQGTETQYF
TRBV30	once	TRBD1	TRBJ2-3	TGTGCCTGGGATCCGACAGGGGGTGCAAAAGATACGCAGTATTTT	CAWDPTGGAKDTQYF
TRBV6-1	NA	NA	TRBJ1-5	TGTGCCAGCAGTCCGGGTCTGGGAGAAGATCAGCCCCAGCATTTT	CASSPGLGEDQPQHF
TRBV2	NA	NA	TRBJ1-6	TGTGCCAGCAGTGATCTGGGACAACGGAATTCACCCCTCCACTTT	CASSDLGQRNSPLHF
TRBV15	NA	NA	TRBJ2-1	TGTGCCACCAGTTCTGGACTGGATAAGGATGAGCAGTTCTTC	CATSSGLDKDEQFF
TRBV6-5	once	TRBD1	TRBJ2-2	TGTGCCAGCAGTTACGGGGACAGGAACACCGGGGAGCTGTTTTTT	CASSYGDRNTGELFF
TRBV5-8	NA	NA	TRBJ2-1	TGTGCCAGCCGAGAGCAGGGCTCCTACAATGAGCAGTTCTTC	CASREQGSYNEQFF